These 14 T cell receptor beta chains share one sample of origin, sequenced in a study of shared clonotypes between healthy human individuals. Sequencing used immunoSEQ multiplex PCR; TCRdb keeps in-frame clones, though not all of them. The repertoire consists of about 1 million clones, with under 80% occurring once and the leading ten covering about 1.5%. Sample: memory CD4+ T cells sorted from blood. Indicated subset: CD45RA-negative fraction. These receptors originate from a young man in good health.

The chain recombines TRBV4-3 with TRBJ1-6; 8 bases line up with TRBD1. The CDR3 is 17 residues long. The V segment lost 1 base and the J segment 0 bases; nucleotides outside the gene matches: 2. Looked up from germline, CDR1 is LGHNA and CDR2 is YSLEER. As DNA, the CDR3 is TGCGCCAGCAGCCAAGCGGGACAGGTCTCCTATAATTCACCCCTCCACTTT. Its translation: CASSQAGQVSYNSPLHF.

The CDR3 is CASSLERRANSPLHF. The CDR3 DNA reads TGCGCCAGCAGCCTAGAACGACGGGCTAATTCACCCCTCCACTTT. The chain recombines TRBV4-3 with TRBJ1-6, with D hard to call. The CDR3 spans 15 residues. The germline gives CDR1 LGHNA, CDR2 YSLEER. V lost 4 bases to trimming and J lost 6 bases, with 13 bases between them.

This clone has only a few counts. This chain connects TRBV19 to TRBJ1-1, with D perhaps matching TRBD1 (5 bases). The CDR3 is made up of 12 amino acids. V lost 6 bases, J lost 7 bases, and 12 bases lay in between. The germline CDR1 and CDR2 sequences are LNHDA and SQIVND (reference sequence). The CDR3 coding sequence is TGTGCCAGTAGGCTAGGGGCTGGTGAAGCTTTCTTT. It is translated as CASRLGAGEAFF.

This chain links TRBV5-6 with TRBJ2-2; 7 nucleotides align to TRBD1. V shed 4 bases, J shed 6 bases, and the junction held 3 bases outside the gene matches. Germline CDR1 is SGHDT and CDR2 is YYEEEE. The CDR3 covers 13 residues. Here the CDR3 reads CASSRTGAGELFF. In DNA, the CDR3 is TGTGCCAGCAGCCGCACAGGGGCCGGGGAGCTGTTTTTT.

This rearrangement joins TRBV5-4 to TRBJ2-2, with 11 nucleotides matching TRBD2. The CDR3 is made up of 16 amino acids. Trimming at V came to 5 bases and at J to 1 base, leaving 4 bases not matched to a gene. Germline loops: CDR1 SGHNT, CDR2 YYREEE (reference sequence). CDR3 sequence reads: CASRPGTSGNTGELFF. The CDR3 nucleotides are TGTGCCAGCAGGCCCGGGACTAGCGGGAACACCGGGGAGCTGTTTTTT.

The chain is built from TRBV7-9 and TRBJ2-4; D is unresolved. This CDR3 has 11 residues. Germline CDR1 and CDR2: SEHNR and FQNEAQ (reference sequence). V shed 5 bases and J shed 9 bases, with 8 bases lying between them. The CDR3 reads CASSDVSIQYF. CDR3 sequence (DNA): TGTGCCAGCAGCGACGTTTCCATTCAGTACTTC.

This clone was observed a few times. This chain joins TRBV5-4 and TRBJ2-7, with 7 bases lining up with TRBD1. This CDR3 contains 14 residues. With 2 bases clipped from V and 4 bases from J, the junction kept 6 bases outside the gene matches. From germline, CDR1 is SGHNT and CDR2 YYREEE (reference sequence). CDR3 sequence (DNA): TGTGCCAGCAGCTTTTTCGACAGGGTGTACGAGCAGTACTTC. Encoded protein: CASSFFDRVYEQYF. The variable domain in full, with the rest retrieved from reference TRBV5-4 and TRBJ2-7, is ETGVTQSPTHLIKTRGQQVTLRCSSQSGHNTVSWYQQALGQGPQFIFQYYREEENGRGNFPPRFSGLQFPNYSSELNVNALELDDSALYLCASSFFDRVYEQYFGPGTRLTVT.

Note on this clone: This sequence may be a read error, since a much larger clone differs from it by one base. This chain joins TRBV30 and TRBJ2-3; 7 bases agree with TRBD1. The trim removed 3 bases at V and 0 bases at J, leaving 3 bases unmatched. The CDR3 runs to 14 residues. CDR1 GTSNPN and CDR2 SVGIG come from the germline V gene (reference sequence). The CDR3 region is CAWRRQGSTDTQYF. CDR3 coding DNA: TGTGCCTGGAGGAGACAGGGAAGCACAGATACGCAGTATTTT.

J is TRBJ2-7 and V is TRBV10-3, with TRBD1 identical over 9 bases. Germline V gene lookup returns CDR1 ENHRY and CDR2 SYGVKD. CDR3 size: 15 residues. V lost 6 bases and J lost 0; bases outside the gene matches: 6. The CDR3 DNA follows: TGTGCCATCAGCCCTACAGGGGGCAGCTCCTACGAGCAGTACTTC. Protein: CAISPTGGSSYEQYF.

This clone has ten or more counts. The J gene is TRBJ2-7, the V gene TRBV4-1; no firm D call. The CDR3 contains 12 residues. V lost 0 bases and J lost 12, with 12 bases in between. Germline V CDR1 and CDR2: MGHRA, YSYEKL. CDR3 coding DNA: TGCGCCAGCAGCCAAGATTTAGCACTTTTGTACTTC. It is translated as CASSQDLALLYF.

V usage is TRBV18 and J usage is TRBJ2-5, with TRBD1 matching over 8 bases. CDR3 length: 14 residues. Germline V gene sequence: CDR1 KGHSH, CDR2 LQKENI. The ends lost 0 bases at V and 4 bases at J; junction bases unmatched: 1. In DNA, the CDR3 is TGTGCCAGCTCACCACCAGGGACAGGAGAGACCCAGTACTTC. Residues: CASSPPGTGETQYF. Complete variable domain (other parts from reference TRBV18 and TRBJ2-5): NAGVMQNPRHLVRRRGQEARLRCSPMKGHSHVYWYRQLPEEGLKFMVYLQKENIIDESGMPKERFSAEFPKEGPSILRIQQVVRGDSAAYFCASSPPGTGETQYFGPGTRLLVL.

In this sample, this clone turned up a few times. CDR3 amino acids: CAQGDSGFHYGYTF. CDR3 DNA sequence: TGTGCCCAGGGGGACTCGGGCTTTCACTATGGCTACACCTTC. The V and J genes are TRBV30 and TRBJ1-2; TRBD1 matches at 7 bases. Germline CDR1 and CDR2: GTSNPN and SVGIG (reference sequence). V lost 8 bases to trimming and J lost 3 bases; unmatched junction nucleotides: 12. This CDR3 spans 14 amino acids.

The rearrangement uses TRBV7-6 and TRBJ1-6; 10 nucleotides line up with TRBD1. The CDR3 is made up of 14 amino acids. With V trimmed by 5 bases and J by 8 bases, 3 bases remained unmatched. CDR1 and CDR2 (germline): SGHVS, FNYEAQ. CDR3 sequence (DNA): TGTGCCAGCAGCGCGGGACAGGGGTATTCACCCCTCCACTTT. Protein: CASSAGQGYSPLHF.

This chain uses TRBV28 with TRBJ1-1; TRBD1 is a possible D gene (5 bases). The CDR3 spans 16 residues. V lost 4 bases, J lost 3 bases, and 18 bases lay in between. The V gene's germline CDR1 is MDHEN and CDR2 SYDVKM. Here the CDR3 reads CASSSEGLGLHTEAFF. In DNA form, the CDR3 reads TGTGCCAGCAGTTCTGAGGGGTTGGGGCTCCACACTGAAGCTTTCTTT.